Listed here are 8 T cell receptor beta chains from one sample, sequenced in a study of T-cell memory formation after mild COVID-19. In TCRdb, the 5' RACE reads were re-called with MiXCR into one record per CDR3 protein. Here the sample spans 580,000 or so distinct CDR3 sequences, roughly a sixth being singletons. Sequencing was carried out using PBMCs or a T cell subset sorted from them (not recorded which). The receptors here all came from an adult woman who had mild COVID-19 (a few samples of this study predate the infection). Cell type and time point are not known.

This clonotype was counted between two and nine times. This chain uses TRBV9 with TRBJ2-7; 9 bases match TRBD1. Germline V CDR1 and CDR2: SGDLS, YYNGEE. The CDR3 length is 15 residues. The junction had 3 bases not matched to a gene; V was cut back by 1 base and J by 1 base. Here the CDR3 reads CASSVTDRGSYEQYF. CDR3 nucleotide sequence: TGTGCCAGCAGCGTAACGGACAGGGGTTCCTACGAGCAGTACTTC.

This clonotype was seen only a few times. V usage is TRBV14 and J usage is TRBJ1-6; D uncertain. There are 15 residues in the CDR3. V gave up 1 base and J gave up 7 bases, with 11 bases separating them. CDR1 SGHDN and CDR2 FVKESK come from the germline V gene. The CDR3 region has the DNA TGTGCCAGCAGCCAAGTGCCTTTTGGGAATTCACCCCTCCACTTT. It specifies CASSQVPFGNSPLHF. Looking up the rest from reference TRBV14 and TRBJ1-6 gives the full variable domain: EAGVTQFPSHSVIEKGQTVTLRCDPISGHDNLYWYRRVMGKEIKFLLHFVKESKQDESGMPNNRFLAERTGGTYSTLKVQPAELEDSGVYFCASSQVPFGNSPLHFGNGTRLTVT.

Here the CDR3 reads CASSLSHLAGPSSYNEQFF. The CDR3 DNA follows: TGTGCCAGCAGTTTAAGCCACCTAGCGGGACCGAGCTCCTACAATGAGCAGTTCTTC. This sequence joins TRBV12-3 or TRBV12-4 and TRBJ2-1, with 9 nucleotides matching TRBD2. This CDR3 is 19 amino acids long. J lost 0 bases, V lost 2 bases, and 11 bases had no gene match.

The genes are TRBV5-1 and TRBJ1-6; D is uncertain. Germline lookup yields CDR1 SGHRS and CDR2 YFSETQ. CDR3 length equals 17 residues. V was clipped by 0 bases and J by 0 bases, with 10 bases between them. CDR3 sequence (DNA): TGCGCCAGCAGCTTGGATCCAGTGAGCTCCTATAATTCACCCCTCCACTTT. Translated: CASSLDPVSSYNSPLHF.

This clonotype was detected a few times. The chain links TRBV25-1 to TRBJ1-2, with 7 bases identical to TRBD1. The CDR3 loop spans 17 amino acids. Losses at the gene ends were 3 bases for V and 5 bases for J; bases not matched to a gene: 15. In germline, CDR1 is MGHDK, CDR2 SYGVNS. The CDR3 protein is CASSEPTTTGTVYGYTF. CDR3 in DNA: TGTGCCAGCAGTGAGCCAACAACGACCGGGACAGTTTATGGCTACACCTTC.

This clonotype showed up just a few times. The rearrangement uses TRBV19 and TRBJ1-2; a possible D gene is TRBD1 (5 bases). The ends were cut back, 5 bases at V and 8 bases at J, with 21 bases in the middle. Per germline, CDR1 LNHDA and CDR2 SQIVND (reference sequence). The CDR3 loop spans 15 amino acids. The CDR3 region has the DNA TGTGCCAGTAGTTCCGCCCCAAGGGGCGCTAGGGGCTACACCTTC. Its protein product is CASSSAPRGARGYTF. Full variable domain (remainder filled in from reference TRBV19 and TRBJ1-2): DGGITQSPKYLFRKEGQNVTLSCEQNLNHDAMYWYRQDPGQGLRLIYYSQIVNDFQKGDIAEGYSVSREKKESFPLTVTSAQKNPTAFYLCASSSAPRGARGYTFGSGTRLTVV.

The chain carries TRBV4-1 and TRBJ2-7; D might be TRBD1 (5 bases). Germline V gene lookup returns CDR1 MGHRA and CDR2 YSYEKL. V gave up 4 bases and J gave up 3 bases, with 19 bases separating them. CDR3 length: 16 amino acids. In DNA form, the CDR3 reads TGCGCCAGCAGCCCATATCAGGGCCGAGGCGTCTACGAGCAGTACTTC. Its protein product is CASSPYQGRGVYEQYF.

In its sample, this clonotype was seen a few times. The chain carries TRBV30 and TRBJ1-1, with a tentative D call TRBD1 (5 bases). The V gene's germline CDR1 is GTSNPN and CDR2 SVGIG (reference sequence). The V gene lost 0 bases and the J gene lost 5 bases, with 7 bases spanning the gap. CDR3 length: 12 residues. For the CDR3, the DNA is TGTGCCTGGAGTGTGTGGGGGACTGAAGCTTTCTTT. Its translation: CAWSVWGTEAFF.